The T cell receptor beta chain described here comes from a study of shared clonotypes between healthy human individuals. Across the whole study: Three CD4 naive, three CD4 memory, two CD8 naive and one CD8 memory plate were used per donor.

V lost 0 bases to trimming and J lost 4 bases, with 3 bases between them. Germline CDR1 reads ENHRY; CDR2 reads SYGVKD. This CDR3 spans 13 amino acids. As handled by the study authors: ImmunoSEQ yielded junction-only sequences lacking quality scores, so filtering differed. TCRdb's table, derived via immunoSEQ multiplex PCR, lists solely in-frame clones and lacks some. The V and J calls and clone size are taken from that table; D and trimming were inferred from the DNA. The sample lists more than 1.2 million clones; around 98.5% were seen once. The gene calls are TRBV10-3 and TRBJ2-2; no definite D call. The sequencing input was naive CD4+ T cells sorted from blood. Documented subset: CD45RA+ positively selected. The source is a man aged 25 to 40 in good health. For the CDR3, the DNA is TGTGCCATCAGTGAGTCGTTCACCGGGGAGCTGTTTTTT. Translated, it gives CAISESFTGELFF.